This T cell receptor beta chain appears in the sequencing data of a study of human T cells and chemical hapten exposure. Study outcomes and limitations: Expanded TCRs formed significantly more large CDR3 similarity clusters than controls.

MiXCR was run by TCRdb on the RACE reads, yielding one entry per CDR3 protein. The sample lists over 95,000 distinct CDR3 sequences, roughly an eighth occurring once. The time point is: patch test 1, 2 weeks after DPC sensitization. The treatment denotes: therapeutic diphenylcyclopropenone sensitization with weekly scalp DPC. Patches went on only after blood had been drawn each time. Extraction yielded total RNA from whole blood (unfractionated). With respect to this clonotype: What it binds is not known.

Sequencing was performed on whole blood, taken in connection with sensitization to the hapten diphenylcyclopropenone (DPC). This receptor was taken from a woman in her forties with alopecia areata. Some clones in this sample may be carry-over from other donors' samples.

This CDR3 is CASSPRQGENIQYF. As DNA, the CDR3 is TGTGCCAGCAGCCCTCGACAGGGGGAAAACATTCAGTACTTC. The chain links TRBV7-2 to TRBJ2-4; 9 bases match TRBD1. The CDR3 sequence is 14 residues long. Per the germline V gene, CDR1 is SGHTA and CDR2 is FQGNSA. Losses at the gene ends were 5 bases for V and 5 bases for J; bases not matched to a gene: 4.